The 15 T cell receptor beta chains below come from one sample, sequenced in a study of identical twins. Each CDR3 protein gets one entry after TCRdb re-called the 5' RACE reads with MiXCR. The data show about 240,000 distinct CDR3 sequences, roughly 12% seen once. This sample also appeared in a second study, on yellow fever vaccine responses in identical twins.

The sequencing sample was made of memory (CD45RO+) T cells sorted from blood. These receptors originate from a woman aged 18 to 35 in good health.

This clonotype has ten or more counts. The chain couples TRBV20-1 to TRBJ2-7; D possibly corresponds to TRBD2 (6 bases). Germline V gives CDR1 DFQATT, CDR2 SNEGSKA (reference sequence). The V end was cut by 0 bases, the J end by 3 bases, with 9 bases between. The CDR3 extends over 13 amino acids. DNA of the CDR3: TGCAGTGCTAGAGATCGCGGGATCTACGAGCAGTACTTC. This translates into CSARDRGIYEQYF.

J is TRBJ2-7 and V is TRBV29-1; TRBD1 agrees at 7 bases. Looked up from germline, CDR1 is SQVTM and CDR2 is ANQGSEA. The CDR3 has 12 amino acids. The J segment lost 1 base and the V segment lost 4 bases, leaving 1 base of the junction unmatched. CDR3 sequence: CSVGGQSYEQYF. DNA of the CDR3: TGCAGCGTTGGGGGACAGTCCTACGAGCAGTACTTC.

The sample holds a few counts of this clonotype. CDR3 amino acids: CASSFTGKNTEAFF. For the CDR3, the DNA is TGTGCCAGCAGCTTTACAGGGAAGAACACTGAAGCTTTCTTT. This rearrangement joins TRBV7-2 to TRBJ1-1, with D possibly being TRBD1 (6 bases). The CDR3 runs 14 residues. Trimming took 3 bases from V and 1 from J, leaving 9 bases between them. Germline-derived CDR1 and CDR2 are SGHTA and FQGNSA.

This clonotype was seen more than once but under ten times. V gene TRBV11-2 combines with J gene TRBJ2-7; possibly TRBD1 or TRBD2 for D (5 bases each). Germline-derived CDR1 and CDR2 are SGHAT and FQNNGV. The CDR3 has 16 residues. The germline V and J ends were trimmed by 5 bases and 6 bases, with 23 bases remaining between them. CDR3 DNA: TGTGCCAGCAGCCCACTCGTTGAGGGGCGCTTTGGCGAGCAGTACTTC. It codes for CASSPLVEGRFGEQYF.

This clonotype was seen many times. The chain is built from TRBV27 and TRBJ1-6; D might be TRBD1 (5 bases). The germline CDR1 and CDR2 sequences are MNHEY and SMNVEV (reference sequence). V was pared by 3 bases and J by 7 bases, with 10 bases between. The CDR3 contains 14 residues. Here the CDR3 DNA reads TGTGCCAGCAGTTTTCCAGGGTTGAATTCACCCCTCCACTTT. Residues: CASSFPGLNSPLHF.

In its sample, this clonotype was seen a few times. The chain links TRBV28 to TRBJ2-3; 7 positions match TRBD2. The trim removed 3 bases at V and 5 bases at J, leaving 5 bases unmatched. The CDR3 is made up of 14 amino acids. CDR1 is MDHEN, CDR2 SYDVKM, per germline. CDR3 DNA: TGTGCCAGCAGTTTCGGCGGGAGAGGAGATACGCAGTATTTT. Residues: CASSFGGRGDTQYF.

This chain joins TRBV5-4 and TRBJ2-2; 8 positions match TRBD2. V shed 3 bases and J 4 bases; nucleotides not matched to a gene: 11. Germline CDR1 and CDR2: SGHNT and YYREEE (reference sequence). This CDR3 comprises 17 residues. The CDR3 bases are TGTGCCAGCAGCTGGGGGGGTCTAGCGGGTGGCACCGGGGAGCTGTTTTTT. Translated: CASSWGGLAGGTGELFF. Complete variable domain (other parts from reference TRBV5-4 and TRBJ2-2): ETGVTQSPTHLIKTRGQQVTLRCSSQSGHNTVSWYQQALGQGPQFIFQYYREEENGRGNFPPRFSGLQFPNYSSELNVNALELDDSALYLCASSWGGLAGGTGELFFGEGSRLTVL.

On this clonotype: An end of the junction differs from the germline gene, which may be a read error. The J gene is TRBJ2-1, the V gene TRBV19; either TRBD1 or TRBD2 may supply D (5 bases each). Germline V CDR1 and CDR2: LNHDA, SQIVND (reference sequence). The CDR3 consists of 12 residues. The CDR3 DNA sequence: TGTGCCAGTAGTATTCGGTCGGGACCCCCGGTCTTC. Translated: CASSIRSGPPVF.

The chain joins TRBV28 to TRBJ2-3; 13 nucleotides agree with TRBD2. Germline-derived CDR1 and CDR2 are MDHEN and SYDVKM. After removal of 2 bases from V and 0 bases from J, the junction contained 8 bases not matched to a gene. CDR3 length equals 19 residues. CDR3 DNA: TGTGCCAGCAGTTTACGGACTAGCGGGGGACACGCGAGCACAGATACGCAGTATTTT. It translates to CASSLRTSGGHASTDTQYF.

This sequence joins TRBV5-6 and TRBJ2-1; the D gene is possibly TRBD2 (5 bases). V was trimmed by 3 bases and J by 8 bases, leaving 12 bases between them. CDR3 length: 13 residues. Germline CDR1 is SGHDT and CDR2 is YYEEEE. CDR3 coding DNA: TGTGCCAGCAGCTCGACGCGGGCGGATGAGCAGTTCTTC. This encodes CASSSTRADEQFF. The full variable domain, in which reference TRBV5-6 and TRBJ2-1 provide the parts outside the CDR3, is DAGVTQSPTHLIKTRGQQVTLRCSPKSGHDTVSWYQQALGQGPQFIFQYYEEEERQRGNFPDRFSGHQFPNYSSELNVNALLLGDSALYLCASSSTRADEQFFGPGTRLTVL.

This clonotype was counted a few times. This chain connects TRBV7-2 to TRBJ2-2; the match to TRBD1 covers 10 bases. There are 15 residues in the CDR3. Germline-derived CDR1 and CDR2 are SGHTA and FQGNSA. After removal of 3 bases from V and 7 bases from J, the junction contained 5 bases not matched to a gene. The CDR3 loop is CASSFWTGGVGELFF. For the CDR3, the DNA is TGTGCCAGCAGCTTCTGGACAGGGGGGGTCGGGGAGCTGTTTTTT.

There are many counts of this clonotype. At one of its ends the junction is not consistent with the germline gene, which may arise from a read error. This sequence joins TRBV10-3 and TRBJ1-1; no clear D gene. From germline, CDR1 is ENHRY and CDR2 SYGVKD. The length of the CDR3 is 12 residues. Written as DNA, the CDR3 is TGTGCCATCAGTGAGTCGACCGGCATGATGGTCTTT. This sequence encodes CAISESTGMMVF.

This clonotype showed up just a few times. The V and J genes are TRBV20-1 and TRBJ2-7; D could derive from TRBD1 or TRBD2 (5 bases each). The V gene lost 3 bases and the J gene lost 1 base, with 16 bases spanning the gap. Germline V lookup: CDR1 DFQATT, CDR2 SNEGSKA (reference sequence). This CDR3 has 15 amino acids. CDR3 nucleotides: TGCAGTGCTAGGTCCTCACAAGGGGAGTCCTACGAGCAGTACTTC. The encoded protein is CSARSSQGESYEQYF.

Only a few counts were recorded for this clonotype. The chain carries TRBV30 and TRBJ2-2, with a tentative D call TRBD1 (6 bases). The CDR3 spans 14 residues. V was pared by 0 bases and J by 6 bases, with 11 bases between. Germline-derived CDR1 and CDR2 are GTSNPN and SVGIG (reference sequence). CDR3 loop: CAWSVGAPAGELFF. CDR3 sequence (DNA): TGTGCCTGGAGTGTGGGGGCTCCTGCCGGGGAGCTGTTTTTT.

This clonotype was seen ten or more times. The rearrangement links TRBV4-3 to TRBJ1-4; TRBD1 matches 9 bases. The ends lost 4 bases at V and 7 bases at J; junction bases unmatched: 10. Germline V gene sequence: CDR1 LGHNA, CDR2 YSLEER. This CDR3 has 16 amino acids. The CDR3 coding sequence is TGCGCCAGCAGCCTGGGACAGGGTATGCGTGCTGAAAAACTGTTTTTT. Protein: CASSLGQGMRAEKLFF.